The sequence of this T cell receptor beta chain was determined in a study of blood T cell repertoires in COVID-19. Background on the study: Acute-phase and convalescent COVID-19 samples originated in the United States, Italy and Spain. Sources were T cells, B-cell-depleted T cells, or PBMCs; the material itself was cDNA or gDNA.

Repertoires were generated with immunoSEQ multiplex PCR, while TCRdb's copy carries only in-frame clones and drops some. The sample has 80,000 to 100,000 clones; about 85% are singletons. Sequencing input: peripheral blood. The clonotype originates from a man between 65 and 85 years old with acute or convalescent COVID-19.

Here the CDR3 DNA reads TGTGCCAGCAGCGTAGGAGCGGGGGGGCCCTCCTCCTACAATGAGCAGTTCTTC. This translates into CASSVGAGGPSSYNEQFF. The chain carries TRBV9 and TRBJ2-1, with TRBD2 matching 10 bases. After removal of 0 bases from V and 0 bases from J, the junction contained 6 bases not matched to a gene. This CDR3 is built from 18 residues. The germline gives CDR1 SGDLS, CDR2 YYNGEE. Looking up the rest from reference TRBV9 and TRBJ2-1 gives the full variable domain: DSGVTQTPKHLITATGQRVTLRCSPRSGDLSVYWYQQSLDQGLQFLIQYYNGEERAKGNILERFSAQQFPDLHSELNLSSLELGDSALYFCASSVGAGGPSSYNEQFFGPGTRLTVL.